This entry concerns a single TCR beta chain. No cognate antigen has been identified for it. Base qualities are not at hand, and no much larger clone is one base apart. This specimen comes from a study of blood T cell repertoires in COVID-19 (dated by TCRdb to about 2020). Describing the broader study: Samples from collaborators originated in the United States, Italy and Spain and spanned both the acute and convalescent phases of COVID-19. The material from the prospective study consisted of cDNA or gDNA derived from T cells, B-cell-depleted T cells, or PBMCs. The dataset comprised deeply sampled blood TCRbeta repertoires from subjects exposed to, actively infected with, or recovered from COVID-19. The repertoires were released in a freely available public database intended as a resource for research on the immune response to SARS-CoV-2. Samples came from the ongoing ImmuneRACE study (first 160 participants) plus 1,254 subjects from 6 global collaborators. Sample metadata almost always included a de-identified subject ID, COVID-19 status, age in years and sex. Where available, HLA class I and class II types were taken from metadata supplied by the sample provider and were not determined by assay-based typing.

The collaborating institutions used their own protocols to collect whole blood in K2EDTA tubes. Collaborator samples were shipped for TCRbeta analysis as frozen whole blood, isolated PBMCs, or DNA extracted from either sample type. General findings and caveats noted by the study authors: The quantity of clinical and demographic metadata differed by source and by participant and was supplied without curation.

TCRbeta CDR3 regions were amplified from genomic DNA by means of the immunoSEQ Assay, a bias-controlled multiplex PCR. Per the authors' processing: Within the assay, amplification of reference gene primers was used to estimate how many nucleated cells each sample contained. To quantify the absolute abundance of each unique TCRbeta CDR3 rearrangement, sequence reads were collapsed and filtered. Productive Simpson clonality was computed per sample as the square root of Simpson's diversity index over productive rearrangements. The clones in this table, taken by TCRdb from immuneACCESS, are in-frame only. Not every clone is retained; where verified, under half of the shortfall comes from an unresolved V gene, and the cause of the rest is unknown. V and J calls plus clone size are reproduced from that table; the DNA served to infer D and trimming. For this sample there are 200,000 to 250,000 clones; about 88% appear just once. The ten most abundant clones make up around 0.97% of the sample.

From the cysteine through the phenylalanine, the CDR3 covers 17 amino acids. Solely the CDR3 DNA is kept, with 51 bases framed from the first base. From a lookup of the germline V gene, CDR1 and CDR2 are ENHRY and SYGVKD. Germline trimming: 4 bases from V, 3 bases from J; junction bases outside gene matches: 12. The sequence was collected from a man aged 35 to 55 with acute or convalescent COVID-19. The rearrangement combines TRBV10-3 with TRBJ2-1; TRBD1 agrees with 7 junctional bases. Sequenced: peripheral blood. The DNA reads TGTGCCATCAGTGTGGTCCCCGGGACAGTGAACTACAATGAGCAGTTCTTC. The resulting protein is CAISVVPGTVNYNEQFF.